A single sample gave rise to the 21 T cell receptor beta chains below, sequenced in a study of cytomegalovirus exposure and HLA in healthy donors. This PCR relied on a set of 60 Vbeta primers and 13 Jbeta primers. Some clones are missing from TCRdb's copy, which holds only in-frame ones; the method was immunoSEQ multiplex PCR. The data hold some 140,000 clones, with around nine tenths observed a single time. Sequenced: PBMCs. These receptors came from a woman aged 25 to 45 in good health and CMV-seronegative.

This clone was detected only once. The chain employs TRBV7-9 and TRBJ1-1; no firm D call. V shed 1 base and J shed 5 bases, with 8 bases lying between them. In germline, CDR1 is SEHNR, CDR2 FQNEAQ (reference sequence). CDR3 length: 13 amino acids. CDR3 DNA: TGTGCCAGCAGCTTAGTAGGAGAGACTGAAGCTTTCTTT. Translation: CASSLVGETEAFF.

The chain couples TRBV5-1 to TRBJ2-7; 9 nucleotides match TRBD2. CDR3 length: 15 amino acids. Looked up from germline, CDR1 is SGHRS and CDR2 is YFSETQ. V gave up 0 bases and J gave up 3 bases; unmatched junction bases: 4. CDR3 DNA: TGCGCCAGCAGCTTGGGACTAGCGGTTGTCTACGAGCAGTACTTC. Translated: CASSLGLAVVYEQYF. Together with reference TRBV5-1 and TRBJ2-7, the CDR3 gives the full variable domain: KAGVTQTPRYLIKTRGQQVTLSCSPISGHRSVSWYQQTPGQGLQFLFEYFSETQRNKGNFPGRFSGRQFSNSRSEMNVSTLELGDSALYLCASSLGLAVVYEQYFGPGTRLTVT.

The chain combines TRBV10-3 with TRBJ1-3; D is uncertain. V lost 4 bases, J lost 0 bases, and 4 bases lay in between. There are 13 residues in the CDR3. Germline V gene lookup returns CDR1 ENHRY and CDR2 SYGVKD. CDR3 region: CAISAYSGNTIYF. CDR3 bases: TGTGCCATCAGTGCCTACTCTGGAAACACCATATATTTT.

The rearrangement joins TRBV27 to TRBJ2-3; D is perhaps TRBD2 (6 bases). The CDR3 has 15 residues. Trimming cost V 2 bases and J 5 bases, with 14 bases left between them. In germline, CDR1 is MNHEY, CDR2 SMNVEV (reference sequence). In DNA form, the CDR3 reads TGTGCCAGCAGTTTAATACCTAGCGTTGGAGATACGCAGTATTTT. Encoded protein: CASSLIPSVGDTQYF.

The chain uses TRBV5-1 and TRBJ2-7; a possible D gene is TRBD1 (6 bases). The V end was cut by 2 bases, the J end by 6 bases, with 18 bases between. This CDR3 has 15 amino acids. Germline CDR1 is SGHRS and CDR2 is YFSETQ. The CDR3 sequence is CASSFVTGILGEQYF. As DNA, the CDR3 is TGCGCCAGCAGCTTCGTTACAGGGATCCTAGGCGAGCAGTACTTC.

The J gene is TRBJ2-3, the V gene TRBV7-5; the table's TRBD1 call for D was not verified on the DNA. TRBV7-5 constitutes a pseudogene. The CDR3 extends over 15 amino acids. This chain's CDR3 is CARSPGTDNTDTQYF. CDR3 coding DNA: TGTGCCAGAAGCCCCGGGACAGACAACACAGATACGCAGTATTTT.

The chain carries TRBV28 and TRBJ2-7; D is ambiguous. The germline V gene has CDR1 MDHEN and CDR2 SYDVKM. Trimming left V 5 bases short and J 0 bases short, with 17 bases between. The CDR3 extends over 16 amino acids. The CDR3 sequence is CASSPLRMSTSYEQYF. The CDR3 DNA sequence: TGTGCCAGCAGTCCCCTGAGAATGTCCACCTCCTACGAGCAGTACTTC. Full variable domain (remainder filled in from reference TRBV28 and TRBJ2-7): DVKVTQSSRYLVKRTGEKVFLECVQDMDHENMFWYRQDPGLGLRLIYFSYDVKMKEKGDIPEGYSVSREKKERFSLILESASTNQTSMYLCASSPLRMSTSYEQYFGPGTRLTVT.

In this sample, this clone turned up a few times. This chain joins TRBV6-6 and TRBJ2-2; 9 bases line up with TRBD2. Germline-derived CDR1 and CDR2 are MNHNY and SVGAGI (reference sequence). Trimming cost V 3 bases and J 0 bases; bases outside gene matches: 2. The CDR3 sequence is 16 residues long. The CDR3 loop reads CASSYLAGPNTGELFF. The CDR3 DNA reads as TGTGCCAGCAGTTATCTAGCGGGACCGAACACCGGGGAGCTGTTTTTT.

V gene TRBV28 combines with J gene TRBJ1-2, with TRBD1 as a possible D gene (6 bases). The CDR3 runs 15 residues. Trimming cost V 2 bases and J 8 bases, with 18 bases left between them. Germline CDR1 MDHEN, CDR2 SYDVKM. This CDR3 reads CASSLGAGGVGGYTF. In DNA, the CDR3 is TGTGCCAGCAGTTTAGGAGCGGGGGGCGTCGGCGGCTACACCTTC.

The chain is built from TRBV5-8 and TRBJ1-1; D not resolved. The germline gives CDR1 SGHTS, CDR2 YDEGEE. The CDR3 loop spans 16 amino acids. The V and J ends lost 3 bases and 0 bases respectively, with 15 bases between them. In DNA, the CDR3 is TGTGCCAGCAGCTCGCGCGGGAGTTGGATGAACACTGAAGCTTTCTTT. It specifies CASSSRGSWMNTEAFF.

About this clone itself: Its ends do not fully match the called genes, so a read error is possible. The chain combines TRBV28 with TRBJ1-1; the D gene is possibly TRBD1 (6 bases). Germline CDR1 reads MDHEN; CDR2 reads SYDVKM. The CDR3 is 17 amino acids. The chain's CDR3 is CASSLWGKGGGKWEALF. The DNA for the CDR3 is TGTGCCAGCAGTTTGTGGGGAAAAGGTGGGGGCAAGTGGGAAGCTCTCTTT.

The gene calls are TRBV5-5 and TRBJ2-7; perhaps TRBD1 as D (6 bases). The germline gives CDR1 SGHKS, CDR2 YYEKEE (reference sequence). V lost 4 bases and J lost 3, with 11 bases in between. The CDR3 covers 13 residues. The CDR3, as DNA: TGTGCCAGCAGCCGAGGACAGATCTACGAGCAGTACTTC. Residues: CASSRGQIYEQYF.

The V and J genes are TRBV4-3 and TRBJ2-7; TRBD1 matches 8 bases. In germline, CDR1 is LGHNA, CDR2 YSLEER. V dropped 0 bases and J dropped 2; count of bases not matched to a gene: 9. The CDR3 length is 17 residues. DNA for the CDR3: TGCGCCAGCAGCCAAGATCGGCAGGGGGCGATCGCCTACGAGCAGTACTTC. Translating gives CASSQDRQGAIAYEQYF.

The chain recombines TRBV4-3 with TRBJ2-5; 7 nucleotides match TRBD2. Germline lookup yields CDR1 LGHNA and CDR2 YSLEER. The J segment lost 4 bases and the V segment lost 0 bases, leaving 8 bases of the junction unmatched. This CDR3 is 16 amino acids long. DNA for the CDR3: TGCGCCAGCAGCCAAGATCGGCAGGGAGGGGTAGAGACCCAGTACTTC. As protein: CASSQDRQGGVETQYF.

This rearrangement joins TRBV7-9 to TRBJ2-7; no clear D. The germline V gene encodes CDR1 SEHNR and CDR2 FQNEAQ (reference sequence). The CDR3 loop spans 13 amino acids. The V gene lost 1 base and the J gene lost 0 bases, with 4 bases spanning the gap. In DNA form, the CDR3 reads TGTGCCAGCAGCTTAGAGAGCTCCTACGAGCAGTACTTC. It is translated as CASSLESSYEQYF.

V gene TRBV9 combines with J gene TRBJ2-1; 10 positions match TRBD2. The ends lost 3 bases at V and 6 bases at J; junction bases unmatched: 6. This CDR3 region has 15 residues. CDR1 is SGDLS and CDR2 is YYNGEE in the germline V gene. CDR3 nucleotide sequence: TGTGCCAGCAGCGCCGGGACTAGCGCCAGCAATGAGCAGTTCTTC. It is translated as CASSAGTSASNEQFF.

V is TRBV7-3 and J is TRBJ2-3, with 9 bases fitting TRBD1. This CDR3 spans 16 amino acids. J lost 0 bases, V lost 5 bases, and 6 bases had no gene match. Looked up from germline, CDR1 is SGHTA and CDR2 is FQGTGA. The CDR3 region is CASSPYDRGSTDTQYF. The CDR3 nucleotides read TGTGCCAGCAGCCCCTACGACAGGGGGAGCACAGATACGCAGTATTTT. Using reference TRBV7-3 and TRBJ2-3 for the parts outside the CDR3, the full variable domain is GAGVSQTPSNKVTEKGKYVELRCDPISGHTALYWYRQSLGQGPEFLIYFQGTGAADDSGLPNDRFFAVRPEGSVSTLKIQRTERGDSAVYLCASSPYDRGSTDTQYFGPGTRLTVL.

This clone was observed a handful of times. The rearrangement uses TRBV27 and TRBJ2-6; tentative D call: TRBD1 (6 bases). Looked up from germline, CDR1 is MNHEY and CDR2 is SMNVEV (reference sequence). This CDR3 comprises 16 residues. Trimming took off 3 bases at V and 3 bases at J, with 12 bases between the two ends. The DNA of the CDR3 is TGTGCCAGCAGTTTTAGGGGGAAGGGTGGGGCCAACGTCCTGACTTTC. Amino acids: CASSFRGKGGANVLTF.

The chain joins TRBV19 to TRBJ2-7; D is possibly TRBD1 (6 bases). Germline CDR1 is LNHDA and CDR2 is SQIVND (reference sequence). Trimming took off 5 bases at V and 3 bases at J, with 14 bases between the two ends. CDR3 length equals 14 residues. The CDR3 sequence is CASSSLRGLYEQYF. The CDR3 region has the DNA TGTGCCAGTAGTTCCCTCAGGGGCCTCTACGAGCAGTACTTC.

The J gene is TRBJ2-1, the V gene TRBV5-1; TRBD2 aligns across 12 bases. V shed 4 bases, J shed 7 bases, and the junction held 6 bases outside the gene matches. Looked up from germline, CDR1 is SGHRS and CDR2 is YFSETQ. The CDR3 loop spans 15 amino acids. The chain's CDR3 is CASSTLAGGPNEQFF. The DNA for the CDR3 is TGCGCCAGCAGCACCCTAGCGGGAGGGCCGAATGAGCAGTTCTTC.

In the case of this clone: At the DNA level, this CDR3 is encoded by other sequences in the same sample as well. This rearrangement joins TRBV20-1 to TRBJ2-7; no firm D call. The CDR3 runs 10 residues. The germline V and J ends were trimmed by 6 bases and 3 bases, with 6 bases remaining between them. The V gene's germline CDR1 is DFQATT and CDR2 SNEGSKA (reference sequence). The CDR3 DNA reads as TGCAGTGCCCCAAACTACGAGCAGTACTTC. Translated: CSAPNYEQYF.